This TCR beta chain originates from a study of brain metastases from non-small cell lung cancer. Study conclusions and caveats: Brain metastases shared most TCR repertoire with primaries, with sparse T cells. In about 64% of brain metastases, T-cell clones were expanded compared with matched primary tumors. T-cell infiltration was lower in brain metastases than primaries (P < 0.001).

The germline gives CDR1 LGHNA, CDR2 YSLEER. This CDR3 comprises 16 residues. The junction had 6 bases not matched to a gene; V was cut back by 1 base and J by 4 bases. Generated by immunoSEQ multiplex PCR, the TCRdb table keeps only in-frame clones and is missing some. This sample carries 1,600 or so clones, roughly 93% of them seen once, and the ten largest clones take 2% to 2.5%. This clone occurred once. Its antigen remains unknown. Source material: tissue from a brain metastasis. The gene calls are TRBV4-3 and TRBJ2-2; 7 bases agree with TRBD2. This receptor was identified in a donor aged 40 or over with non-small cell lung cancer. CDR3 amino acids: CASSQGAGVLTGELFF. Here the CDR3 DNA reads TGCGCCAGCAGCCAAGGTGCGGGGGTCCTCACCGGGGAGCTGTTTTTT.